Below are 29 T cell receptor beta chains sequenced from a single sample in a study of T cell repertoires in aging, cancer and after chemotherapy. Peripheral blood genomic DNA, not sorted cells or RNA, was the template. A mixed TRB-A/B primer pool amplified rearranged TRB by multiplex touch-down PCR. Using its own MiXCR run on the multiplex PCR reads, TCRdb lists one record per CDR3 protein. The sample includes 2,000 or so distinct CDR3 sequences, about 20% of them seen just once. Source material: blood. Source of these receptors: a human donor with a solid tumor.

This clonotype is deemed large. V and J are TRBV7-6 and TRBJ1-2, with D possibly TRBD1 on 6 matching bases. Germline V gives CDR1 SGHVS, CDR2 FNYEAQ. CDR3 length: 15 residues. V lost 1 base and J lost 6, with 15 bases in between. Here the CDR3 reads CASSLGAGVFHGYTF. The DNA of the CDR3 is TGTGCCAGCAGCTTAGGGGCAGGGGTTTTTCATGGCTACACCTTC.

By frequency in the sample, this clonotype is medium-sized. The CDR3, as DNA: TGTGCCAGCAGTTACTCGGGTTACTATGGCTACACCTTC. Translated: CASSYSGYYGYTF. The genes are TRBV6-5 and TRBJ1-2; no clear D. V shed 0 bases and J shed 3 bases, with 5 bases lying between them. This CDR3 has 13 amino acids. Germline-derived CDR1 and CDR2 are MNHEY and SVGAGI.

Here the CDR3 reads CASSLEVATQYF. DNA of the CDR3: TGTGCCAGCAGCCTGGAAGTAGCGACGCAGTATTTT. The chain joins TRBV7-2 to TRBJ2-3, with D perhaps matching TRBD2 (5 bases). The length of the CDR3 is 12 residues. Trimming pared 5 bases from V and 9 bases from J, leaving 12 bases between. Germline V gene lookup returns CDR1 SGHTA and CDR2 FQGNSA.

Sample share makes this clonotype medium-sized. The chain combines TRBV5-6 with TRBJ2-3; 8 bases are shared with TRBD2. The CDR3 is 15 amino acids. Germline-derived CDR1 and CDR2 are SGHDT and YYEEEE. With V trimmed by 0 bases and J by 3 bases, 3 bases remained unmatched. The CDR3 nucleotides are TGTGCCAGCAGCTTGGACGGGAGGGGGACAGATACGCAGTATTTT. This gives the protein CASSLDGRGTDTQYF.

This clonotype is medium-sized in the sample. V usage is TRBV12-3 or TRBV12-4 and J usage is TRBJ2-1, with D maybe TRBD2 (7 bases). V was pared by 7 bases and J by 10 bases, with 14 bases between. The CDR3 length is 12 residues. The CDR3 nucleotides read TGTGCCAGCATGGGGGGGGGGCAGGAGCAGTTCTTC. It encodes CASMGGGQEQFF.

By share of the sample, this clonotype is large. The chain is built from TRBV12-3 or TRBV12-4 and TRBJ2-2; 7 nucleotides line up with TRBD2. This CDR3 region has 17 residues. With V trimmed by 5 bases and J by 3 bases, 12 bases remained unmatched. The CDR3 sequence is CASSPRGSAGDTGELFF. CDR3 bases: TGTGCCAGCAGTCCCCGCGGGAGTGCGGGAGACACCGGGGAGCTGTTTTTT.

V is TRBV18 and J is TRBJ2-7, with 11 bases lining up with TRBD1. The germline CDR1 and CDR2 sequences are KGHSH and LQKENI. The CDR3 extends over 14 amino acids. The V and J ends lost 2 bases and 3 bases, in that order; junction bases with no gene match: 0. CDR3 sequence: CASSPGTGGYEQYF. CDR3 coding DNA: TGTGCCAGCTCACCAGGGACAGGGGGCTACGAGCAGTACTTC.

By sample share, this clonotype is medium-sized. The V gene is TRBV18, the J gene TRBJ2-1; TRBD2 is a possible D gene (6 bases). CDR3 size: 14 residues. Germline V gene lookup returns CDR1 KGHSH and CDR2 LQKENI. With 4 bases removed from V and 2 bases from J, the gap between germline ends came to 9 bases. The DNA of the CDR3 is TGTGCCAGCTCACTAACGGGAGCCTACAATGAGCAGTTCTTC. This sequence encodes CASSLTGAYNEQFF. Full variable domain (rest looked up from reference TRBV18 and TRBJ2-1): NAGVMQNPRHLVRRRGQEARLRCSPMKGHSHVYWYRQLPEEGLKFMVYLQKENIIDESGMPKERFSAEFPKEGPSILRIQQVVRGDSAAYFCASSLTGAYNEQFFGPGTRLTVL.

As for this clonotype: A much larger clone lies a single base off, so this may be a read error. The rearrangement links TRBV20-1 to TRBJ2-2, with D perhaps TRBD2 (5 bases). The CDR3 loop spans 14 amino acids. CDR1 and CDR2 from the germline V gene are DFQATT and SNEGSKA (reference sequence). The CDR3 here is CSAYRPTNTGKLFF. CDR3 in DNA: TGCAGTGCTTATAGACCTACGAACACCGGGAAGCTGTTTTTT.

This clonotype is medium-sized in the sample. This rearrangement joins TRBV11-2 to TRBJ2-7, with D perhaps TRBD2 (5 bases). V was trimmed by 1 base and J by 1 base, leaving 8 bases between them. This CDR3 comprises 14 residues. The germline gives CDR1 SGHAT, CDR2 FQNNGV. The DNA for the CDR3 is TGTGCCAGCAGCTTAGGAGGGCAGTCCTACGAGCAGTACTTC. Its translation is CASSLGGQSYEQYF.

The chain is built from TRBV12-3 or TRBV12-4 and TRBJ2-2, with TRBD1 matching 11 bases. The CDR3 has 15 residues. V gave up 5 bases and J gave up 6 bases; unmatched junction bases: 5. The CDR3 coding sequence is TGTGCCAGCAGTCGGCCGGGACAGGGGGCCGGGGAGCTGTTTTTT. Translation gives CASSRPGQGAGELFF.

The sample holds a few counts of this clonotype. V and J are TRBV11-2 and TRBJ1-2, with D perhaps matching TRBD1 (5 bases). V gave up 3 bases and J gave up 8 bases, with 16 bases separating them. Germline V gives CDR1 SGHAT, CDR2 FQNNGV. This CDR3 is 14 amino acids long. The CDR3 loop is CASSFQTQAGGYTF. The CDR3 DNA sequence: TGTGCCAGCAGCTTCCAAACACAGGCGGGAGGCTACACCTTC.

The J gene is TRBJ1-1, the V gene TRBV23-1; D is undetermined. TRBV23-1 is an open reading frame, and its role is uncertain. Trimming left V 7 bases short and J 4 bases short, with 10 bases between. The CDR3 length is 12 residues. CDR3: CASTLSCTEAFF. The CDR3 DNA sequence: TGCGCCAGCACCCTAAGCTGCACTGAAGCTTTCTTT.

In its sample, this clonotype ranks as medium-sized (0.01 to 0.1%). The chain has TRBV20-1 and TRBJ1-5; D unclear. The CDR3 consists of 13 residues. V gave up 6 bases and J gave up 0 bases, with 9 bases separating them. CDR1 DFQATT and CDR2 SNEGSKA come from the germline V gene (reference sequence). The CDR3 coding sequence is TGCAGTGCCCCTATGAGTAGCAATCAGCCCCAGCATTTT. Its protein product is CSAPMSSNQPQHF.

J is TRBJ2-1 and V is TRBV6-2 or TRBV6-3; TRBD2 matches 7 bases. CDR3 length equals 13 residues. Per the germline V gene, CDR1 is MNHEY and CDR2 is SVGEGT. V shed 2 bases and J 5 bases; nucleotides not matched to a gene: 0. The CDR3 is CASSYGGDNEQFF. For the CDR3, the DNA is TGTGCCAGCAGTTACGGGGGGGACAATGAGCAGTTCTTC.

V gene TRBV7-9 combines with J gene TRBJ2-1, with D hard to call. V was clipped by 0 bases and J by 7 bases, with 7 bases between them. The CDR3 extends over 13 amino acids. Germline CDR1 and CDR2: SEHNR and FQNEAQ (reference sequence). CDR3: CASSLAALNEQFF. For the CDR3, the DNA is TGTGCCAGCAGCTTAGCAGCCCTAAATGAGCAGTTCTTC.

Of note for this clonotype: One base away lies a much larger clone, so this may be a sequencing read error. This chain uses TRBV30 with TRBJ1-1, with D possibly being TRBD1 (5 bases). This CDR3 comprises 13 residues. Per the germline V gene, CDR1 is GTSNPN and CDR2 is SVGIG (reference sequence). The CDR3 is CARARGLNTKAFF. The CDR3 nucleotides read TGTGCTCGGGCGAGGGGATTGAACACTAAAGCTTTCTTT.

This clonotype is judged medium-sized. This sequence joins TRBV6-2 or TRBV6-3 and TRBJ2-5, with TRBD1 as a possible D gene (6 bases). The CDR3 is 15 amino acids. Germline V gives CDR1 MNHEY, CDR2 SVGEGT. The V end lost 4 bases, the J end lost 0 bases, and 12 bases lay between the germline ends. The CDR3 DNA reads TGTGCCAGCAGTTGGGTTTGGGACAACCAAGAGACCCAGTACTTC. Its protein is CASSWVWDNQETQYF.

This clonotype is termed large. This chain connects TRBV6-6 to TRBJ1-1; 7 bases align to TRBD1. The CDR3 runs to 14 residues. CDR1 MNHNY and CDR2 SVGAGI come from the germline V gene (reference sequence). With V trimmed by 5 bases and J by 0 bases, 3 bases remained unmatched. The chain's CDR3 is CASSTTGVNTEAFF. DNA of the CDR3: TGTGCCAGCAGTACTACAGGGGTGAACACTGAAGCTTTCTTT.

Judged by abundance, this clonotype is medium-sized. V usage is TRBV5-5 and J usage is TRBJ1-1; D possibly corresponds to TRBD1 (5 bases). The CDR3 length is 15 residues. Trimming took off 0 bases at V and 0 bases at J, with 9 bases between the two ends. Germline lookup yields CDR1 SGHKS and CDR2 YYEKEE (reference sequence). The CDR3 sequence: CASSLAQGVNTEAFF. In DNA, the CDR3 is TGTGCCAGCAGCTTGGCCCAGGGCGTGAACACTGAAGCTTTCTTT.

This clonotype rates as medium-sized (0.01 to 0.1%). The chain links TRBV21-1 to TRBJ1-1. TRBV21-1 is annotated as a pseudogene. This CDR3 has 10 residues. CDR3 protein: CASSNMDAFF. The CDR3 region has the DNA TGTGCCAGCAGCAATATGGATGCTTTCTTT.

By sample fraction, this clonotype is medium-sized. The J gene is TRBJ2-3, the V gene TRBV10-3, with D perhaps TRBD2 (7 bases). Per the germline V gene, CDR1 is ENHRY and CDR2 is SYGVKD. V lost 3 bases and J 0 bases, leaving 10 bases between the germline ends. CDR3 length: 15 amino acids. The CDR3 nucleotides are TGTGCCATCAGTGACGGGGGGCCAAGCACAGATACGCAGTATTTT. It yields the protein CAISDGGPSTDTQYF.

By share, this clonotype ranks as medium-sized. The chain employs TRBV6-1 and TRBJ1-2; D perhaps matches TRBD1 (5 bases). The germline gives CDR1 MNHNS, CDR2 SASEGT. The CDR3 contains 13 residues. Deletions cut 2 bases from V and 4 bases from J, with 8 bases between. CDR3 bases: TGTGCCAGCAGTGAACGGGGGATCTATGGCTACACCTTC. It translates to CASSERGIYGYTF.

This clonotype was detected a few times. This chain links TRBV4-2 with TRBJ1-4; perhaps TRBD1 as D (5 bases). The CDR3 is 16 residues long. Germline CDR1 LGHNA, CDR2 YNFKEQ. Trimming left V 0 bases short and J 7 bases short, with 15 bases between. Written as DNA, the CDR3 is TGTGCCAGCAGCCAAGATCGGGCAGACAGAGGTGAAAAACTGTTTTTT. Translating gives CASSQDRADRGEKLFF.

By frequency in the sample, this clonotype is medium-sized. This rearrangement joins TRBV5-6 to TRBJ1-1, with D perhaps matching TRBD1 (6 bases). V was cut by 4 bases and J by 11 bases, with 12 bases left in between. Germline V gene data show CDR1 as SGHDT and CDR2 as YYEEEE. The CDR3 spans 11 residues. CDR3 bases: TGTGCCAGCAGCAAAGAGGGGGTGGCTTTCTTT. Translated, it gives CASSKEGVAFF.

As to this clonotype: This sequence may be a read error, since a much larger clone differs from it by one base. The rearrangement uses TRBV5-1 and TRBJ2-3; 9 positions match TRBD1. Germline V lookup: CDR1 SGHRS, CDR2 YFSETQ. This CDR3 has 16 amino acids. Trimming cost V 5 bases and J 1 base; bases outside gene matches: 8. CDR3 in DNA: TGCGCCAGCAGAACGACAGGGGGTGGCGGCACAGATACGCAGTATTTT. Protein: CASRTTGGGGTDTQYF.

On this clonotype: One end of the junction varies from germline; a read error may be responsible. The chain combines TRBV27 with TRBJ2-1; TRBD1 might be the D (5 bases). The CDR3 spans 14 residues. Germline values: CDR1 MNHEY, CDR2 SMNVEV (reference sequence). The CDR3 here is CASSSSDSVHEQLF. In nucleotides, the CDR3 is TGTGCCAGCAGTTCCAGTGACAGTGTACATGAGCAGCTCTTC.

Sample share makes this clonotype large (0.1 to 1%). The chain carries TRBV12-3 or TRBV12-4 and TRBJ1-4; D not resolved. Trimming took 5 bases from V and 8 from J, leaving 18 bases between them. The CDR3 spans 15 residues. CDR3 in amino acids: CASSIQRGVEEKLFF. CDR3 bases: TGTGCCAGCAGTATCCAGCGGGGAGTAGAGGAAAAACTGTTTTTT.

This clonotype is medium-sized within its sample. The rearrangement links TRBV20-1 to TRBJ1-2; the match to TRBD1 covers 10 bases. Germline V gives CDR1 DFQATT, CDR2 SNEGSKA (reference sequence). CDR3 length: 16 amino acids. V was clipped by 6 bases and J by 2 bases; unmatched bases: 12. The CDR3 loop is CSALGAPGQGNYGYTF. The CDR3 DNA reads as TGCAGTGCCTTGGGCGCTCCGGGACAGGGGAACTATGGCTACACCTTC.